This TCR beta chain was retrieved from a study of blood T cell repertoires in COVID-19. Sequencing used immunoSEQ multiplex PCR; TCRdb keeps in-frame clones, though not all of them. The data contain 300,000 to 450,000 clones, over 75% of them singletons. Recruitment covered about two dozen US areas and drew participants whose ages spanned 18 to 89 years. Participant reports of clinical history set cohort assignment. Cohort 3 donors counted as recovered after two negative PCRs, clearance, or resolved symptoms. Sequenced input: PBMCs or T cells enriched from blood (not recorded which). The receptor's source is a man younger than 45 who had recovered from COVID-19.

The CDR3 DNA sequence: TGTGCCAGCAAGGGGGCTGGGACTGGAAACACCATATATTTT. Translating gives CASKGAGTGNTIYF. V is TRBV6-5 and J is TRBJ1-3; 7 bases line up with TRBD1. The CDR3 length is 14 residues. The V gene end was trimmed by 7 bases and the J gene end by 2 bases; junction bases not matched to a gene: 5. The germline CDR1 and CDR2 sequences are MNHEY and SVGAGI.